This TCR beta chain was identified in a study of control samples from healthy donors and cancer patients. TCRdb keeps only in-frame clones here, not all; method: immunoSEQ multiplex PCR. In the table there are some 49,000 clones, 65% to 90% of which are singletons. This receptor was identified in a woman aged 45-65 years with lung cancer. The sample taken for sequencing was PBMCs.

The CDR3: CSARDEVGYTF. DNA of the CDR3: TGCAGTGCTAGAGATGAGGTCGGCTACACCTTC. The chain joins TRBV20-1 to TRBJ1-2; D ambiguous. The CDR3 is 11 residues long. The germline V gene encodes CDR1 DFQATT and CDR2 SNEGSKA (reference sequence). V lost 0 bases, J lost 8 bases, and 7 bases lay in between.